This passage covers 24 T cell receptor beta chains from one sample sequenced in a study of blood T cell repertoires in COVID-19. The repertoire was sequenced with immunoSEQ multiplex PCR; TCRdb's copy has only in-frame clones and lacks some. The repertoire holds approximately 300,000 clones, roughly 87% seen once, with roughly 2.1% in the top ten. The sample consisted of peripheral blood. Receptor source: a man younger than 30 with active or convalescent COVID-19.

The CDR3 nucleotides are TGTGCCAGCTCCCGGCTGTTTCAGGGGGCGCGTAACTATGGCTACACCTTC. Encoded protein: CASSRLFQGARNYGYTF. This chain uses TRBV18 with TRBJ1-2; 8 bases align to TRBD1. The CDR3 has 17 residues. With V trimmed by 6 bases and J by 1 base, 13 bases remained unmatched. The V gene's germline CDR1 is KGHSH and CDR2 LQKENI.

This chain uses TRBV6-5 with TRBJ1-1, with TRBD1 matching over 10 bases. Trimming at V came to 9 bases and at J to 4 bases, leaving 5 bases not matched to a gene. This CDR3 region has 13 residues. In germline, CDR1 is MNHEY, CDR2 SVGAGI. The CDR3 nucleotides are TGTGCCAGTGGACAGGGGGTGTTCACTGAAGCTTTCTTT. It specifies CASGQGVFTEAFF.

The rearrangement uses TRBV28 and TRBJ2-7, with 7 bases identical to TRBD1. Per the germline V gene, CDR1 is MDHEN and CDR2 is SYDVKM. Losses at the gene ends were 5 bases for V and 5 bases for J; bases not matched to a gene: 12. The CDR3 sequence is 15 residues long. The CDR3 nucleotides are TGTGCCAGCAGTCCGGGACAGTTCTTTTCGGACGAGCAGTACTTC. Translating gives CASSPGQFFSDEQYF.

The chain carries TRBV5-4 and TRBJ2-1, with D perhaps TRBD2 (5 bases). Germline CDR1 and CDR2: SGHNT and YYREEE (reference sequence). V dropped 7 bases and J dropped 8 bases, with 10 bases sitting between them. The CDR3 length is 11 residues. CDR3 nucleotide sequence: TGTGCCAGCGCTAGCCCCCATGAGCAGTTCTTC. The encoded protein is CASASPHEQFF.

The chain has TRBV27 and TRBJ2-3; D call uncertain. This CDR3 has 14 amino acids. Deletions cut 3 bases from V and 6 bases from J, with 13 bases between. CDR1 is MNHEY and CDR2 is SMNVEV in the germline V gene (reference sequence). The chain's CDR3 is CASSFRAALDTQYF. CDR3 DNA: TGTGCCAGCAGTTTCCGAGCCGCCTTGGATACGCAGTATTTT.

The chain recombines TRBV6-2 or TRBV6-3 with TRBJ1-2, with TRBD1 identical over 10 bases. The CDR3 consists of 17 residues. V lost 6 bases and J lost 2; bases outside the gene matches: 12. CDR1 and CDR2 from the germline V gene are MNHEY and SVGEGT. CDR3 DNA sequence: TGTGCCAGCAGCCCCGGGACAGGGGTTAAAAGGAACTATGGCTACACCTTC. This codes for CASSPGTGVKRNYGYTF.

V gene TRBV11-2 combines with J gene TRBJ2-5; 8 bases are shared with TRBD1. V trimming: 3 bases; J trimming: 5 bases; junction bases outside the gene matches: 14. The CDR3 extends over 17 amino acids. The germline gives CDR1 SGHAT, CDR2 FQNNGV. The CDR3 sequence is CASSFLVGTGRGETQYF. As DNA, the CDR3 is TGTGCCAGCAGCTTTTTAGTAGGGACAGGCAGGGGGGAGACCCAGTACTTC. The whole variable domain, filled in from reference TRBV11-2 and TRBJ2-5, reads EAGVAQSPRYKIIEKRQSVAFWCNPISGHATLYWYQQILGQGPKLLIQFQNNGVVDDSQLPKDRFSAERLKGVDSTLKIQPAKLEDSAVYLCASSFLVGTGRGETQYFGPGTRLLVL.

The chain joins TRBV19 to TRBJ2-7, with a tentative D call TRBD1 (5 bases). CDR3 size: 15 residues. V lost 5 bases and J lost 2, with 16 bases in between. The germline V gene has CDR1 LNHDA and CDR2 SQIVND (reference sequence). The CDR3 region has the DNA TGTGCCAGTAGTCTAACCATGACAGCTACCTACGAGCAGTACTTC. Protein sequence: CASSLTMTATYEQYF.

As DNA, the CDR3 is TGTGCCAGCAGTTTTAACGGAGCTAATCAGCCCCAGCATTTT. It codes for CASSFNGANQPQHF. The chain has TRBV27 and TRBJ1-5; D remains unclear. The V gene lost 3 bases and the J gene lost 4 bases, with 10 bases spanning the gap. This CDR3 has 14 amino acids. CDR1 and CDR2 (germline): MNHEY, SMNVEV (reference sequence).

The chain combines TRBV6-5 with TRBJ2-7; D might be TRBD1 (5 bases). CDR1 and CDR2 from the germline V gene are MNHEY and SVGAGI. The CDR3 length is 15 residues. Trimming pared 6 bases from V and 5 bases from J, leaving 20 bases between. The CDR3 bases are TGTGCCAGCAGAGTGGGTCCAGGGATCGGGCACGAGCAGTACTTC. Translating it yields CASRVGPGIGHEQYF.

The V and J genes are TRBV7-9 and TRBJ2-1, with D perhaps TRBD1 (5 bases). This CDR3 region has 18 residues. Trimming removed 5 bases at V and 0 bases at J, with 20 bases between. In germline, CDR1 is SEHNR, CDR2 FQNEAQ (reference sequence). The CDR3: CASSPIGVLLHSYNEQFF. Here the CDR3 DNA reads TGTGCCAGCAGCCCAATAGGGGTCCTACTACACTCCTACAATGAGCAGTTCTTC.

V gene TRBV9 combines with J gene TRBJ1-5; TRBD1 aligns across 7 bases. Germline CDR1 SGDLS, CDR2 YYNGEE. The CDR3 consists of 14 residues. Unmatched junction bases numbered 6, after V lost 4 bases and J lost 5 bases. This CDR3 is CASSPRDSYQPQHF. CDR3 DNA: TGTGCCAGCAGCCCGAGGGACAGTTATCAGCCCCAGCATTTT.

A remark on this clone: Other DNA sequences in this specimen translate into the identical CDR3. The CDR3 bases are TGTGCCAGCAGCGCGTATAGCAATCAGCCCCAGCATTTT. Translation: CASSAYSNQPQHF. The chain links TRBV7-2 to TRBJ1-5, with D uncertain. Trimming cost V 5 bases and J 0 bases, with 5 bases left between them. The germline gives CDR1 SGHTA, CDR2 FQGNSA. This CDR3 is built from 13 residues.

The chain is built from TRBV5-1 and TRBJ2-1; TRBD2 aligns across 11 bases. V lost 4 bases, J lost 2 bases, and 5 bases stayed unmatched. CDR3 size: 16 residues. Germline V gene sequence: CDR1 SGHRS, CDR2 YFSETQ. CDR3 sequence: CASSTLAGVAYNEQFF. DNA of the CDR3: TGCGCCAGCAGCACACTAGCGGGAGTCGCCTACAATGAGCAGTTCTTC.

This clone was seen a few times. The chain combines TRBV7-2 with TRBJ2-1; 10 bases match TRBD2. The CDR3 contains 15 residues. Trimming removed 5 bases from V and 6 bases from J; junction bases left unmatched: 7. Germline loops: CDR1 SGHTA, CDR2 FQGNSA. The CDR3: CASSPLAGVGNEQFF. In DNA, the CDR3 is TGTGCCAGCAGCCCTCTAGCGGGGGTCGGCAATGAGCAGTTCTTC. Using reference TRBV7-2 and TRBJ2-1 for the parts outside the CDR3, the full variable domain is GAGVSQSPSNKVTEKGKDVELRCDPISGHTALYWYRQSLGQGLEFLIYFQGNSAPDKSGLPSDRFSAERTGGSVSTLTIQRTQQEDSAVYLCASSPLAGVGNEQFFGPGTRLTVL.

The chain has TRBV5-5 and TRBJ2-7; 12 nucleotides align to TRBD2. The trim removed 0 bases at V and 0 bases at J, leaving 4 bases unmatched. The germline V gene encodes CDR1 SGHKS and CDR2 YYEKEE (reference sequence). The CDR3 covers 17 residues. The CDR3 region has the DNA TGTGCCAGCAGCTTGGAGGGGACTAGCGGGTACTCCTACGAGCAGTACTTC. Its translation is CASSLEGTSGYSYEQYF.

Worth noting for this clone: One junction end disagrees with the germline gene, perhaps due to a read error. The chain uses TRBV5-1 and TRBJ2-1; 14 bases are a match to TRBD2. The CDR3 has 12 residues. CDR1 is SGHRS and CDR2 is YFSETQ in the germline V gene. CDR3 in DNA: TGCGCCAGCAGCGGGACTAGCGGGAGATGGGTCTTC. Its protein product is CASSGTSGRWVF.

This chain joins TRBV10-1 and TRBJ2-3; 7 positions agree with TRBD1. The CDR3 runs 15 residues. Germline lookup yields CDR1 WNHNN and CDR2 SYGVQD (reference sequence). Trimming took 8 bases from V and 1 from J; bases not matched to a gene: 9. CDR3 bases: TGCGCCAGCTCACACAGAACAGGGGGCACAGATACGCAGTATTTT. Translating gives CASSHRTGGTDTQYF.

V is TRBV5-1 and J is TRBJ2-1, with 10 bases that match TRBD2. The germline V gene has CDR1 SGHRS and CDR2 YFSETQ. The CDR3 totals 16 residues. V lost 0 bases and J lost 8; bases outside the gene matches: 8. The CDR3 DNA reads as TGCGCCAGCAGCTTGGTACTAGCGGGATCTCGGGATGAGCAGTTCTTC. Encoded protein: CASSLVLAGSRDEQFF.

The CDR3 loop is CSASAGLVFSQYF. CDR3 in DNA: TGCAGTGCTAGTGCGGGACTAGTTTTCTCGCAGTATTTT. The chain uses TRBV20-1 and TRBJ2-3; TRBD2 agrees at 8 bases. Germline-derived CDR1 and CDR2 are DFQATT and SNEGSKA (reference sequence). With V trimmed by 3 bases and J by 10 bases, 9 bases remained unmatched. This CDR3 contains 13 residues.

The J gene is TRBJ1-5, the V gene TRBV6-5; D is unclear. This CDR3 contains 14 residues. From germline, CDR1 is MNHEY and CDR2 SVGAGI. V was shortened by 6 bases and J by 0 bases, with 9 bases between the two germline ends. The CDR3 sequence is CASREDASNQPQHF. CDR3 sequence (DNA): TGTGCCAGCAGAGAGGATGCTAGCAATCAGCCCCAGCATTTT.

V and J are TRBV4-1 and TRBJ2-1; 7 nucleotides line up with TRBD2. In germline, CDR1 is MGHRA, CDR2 YSYEKL. After removal of 0 bases from V and 7 bases from J, the junction contained 9 bases not matched to a gene. The CDR3 runs to 16 residues. The CDR3 DNA is TGCGCCAGCAGCCAAGAAGCAGCGGGGAATGGGAATGAGCAGTTCTTC. As protein: CASSQEAAGNGNEQFF.

In its sample, this clone was seen once. The V call is TRBV7-6, the J call TRBJ2-2; a possible D gene is TRBD1 (5 bases). With 2 bases removed from V and 2 bases from J, the gap between germline ends came to 12 bases. There are 16 residues in the CDR3. The V gene's germline CDR1 is SGHVS and CDR2 FNYEAQ. The CDR3 DNA is TGTGCCAGCAGCTTAAGTGTGACAGCAAACACCGGGGAGCTGTTTTTT. This gives the protein CASSLSVTANTGELFF.

The chain joins TRBV6-4 to TRBJ2-1; tentative D call: TRBD1 (5 bases). Trimming cost V 2 bases and J 5 bases, with 7 bases left between them. Germline CDR1 reads MRHNA; CDR2 reads SNTAGT. The CDR3 runs to 13 residues. CDR3 coding DNA: TGTGCCAGCAGTGACCGACAGCACAATGAGCAGTTCTTC. It is translated as CASSDRQHNEQFF.